The clone carrying this T cell receptor (beta chain) was picked up a small number of times. Its target is unknown. The sample is drawn from a study of blood T cells in healthy people across ages. Every donor provided 7.5 to 10 milliliters of peripheral blood. Sample-barcoded 5' priming and a J-beta primer mix drove a second PCR of about 7 to 12 cycles. TCRdb re-derived calls from the 5' RACE reads in MiXCR, one entry per CDR3 protein. The sample lists hundreds of thousands of distinct CDR3 sequences, about 61% occurring once. The junction had 7 bases not matched to a gene; V was cut back by 2 bases and J by 5 bases. Germline V gene sequence: CDR1 SGHVS, CDR2 FQNEAQ. CDR3 length: 15 residues. General observations from the study: Donor CMV status was unknown, possibly confounding expanded clonotype changes. Because sorting was not performed, PBMCs prevented conclusive naive versus antigen-experienced comparison.

The TCR sequence derives from a man aged 35 to 55 in good health. The sequencing input was blood. V usage is TRBV7-8 and J usage is TRBJ2-5; 8 bases align to TRBD1. The CDR3 protein is CASSLIAGGVETQYF. CDR3 coding DNA: TGTGCCAGCAGCTTAATTGCAGGGGGCGTCGAGACCCAGTACTTC.